These 26 T cell receptor beta chains came from one sample sequenced in a study of T cell responses to AZD1222 COVID-19 vaccine. This table comes from immunoSEQ multiplex PCR, and its TCRdb copy is limited to in-frame clones, with some not included. The sample shows roughly 140,000 clones, roughly 92% of them seen only once. The sequencing here drew on peripheral blood, taken on day 0 of AZD1222 vaccination. The receptors were gathered from an adult in good health.

The chain's CDR3 is CASLSHPGRYGGYTF. The CDR3 coding sequence is TGTGCCAGCCTCAGCCACCCAGGGAGGTACGGTGGCTACACCTTC. V gene TRBV2 combines with J gene TRBJ1-2, with a tentative D call TRBD1 (5 bases). The CDR3 spans 15 residues. Germline V gives CDR1 SNHLY, CDR2 FYNNEI. Trimming removed 8 bases from V and 7 bases from J, with 23 bases in between.

The chain carries TRBV19 and TRBJ2-7, with 7 nucleotides matching TRBD2. This CDR3 has 13 amino acids. V lost 3 bases to trimming and J lost 6 bases; unmatched junction nucleotides: 5. Germline CDR1 LNHDA, CDR2 SQIVND (reference sequence). The CDR3 loop is CASSIGSGGEQYV. In DNA, the CDR3 is TGTGCCAGTAGTATCGGTTCGGGAGGCGAGCAGTACGTC.

The rearrangement uses TRBV19 and TRBJ1-1; D remains ambiguous. V lost 10 bases and J 0 bases, leaving 9 bases between the germline ends. Germline lookup yields CDR1 LNHDA and CDR2 SQIVND (reference sequence). CDR3 size: 12 residues. The CDR3 loop is CATNSLNTEAFF. Written as DNA, the CDR3 is TGTGCCACCAACTCCCTGAACACTGAAGCTTTCTTT.

The rearrangement links TRBV5-5 to TRBJ2-1; 7 nucleotides line up with TRBD2. Germline CDR1 reads SGHKS; CDR2 reads YYEKEE (reference sequence). Trimming cost V 0 bases and J 0 bases; bases outside gene matches: 0. CDR3 length equals 15 residues. The CDR3 sequence: CASSLASGSYNEQFF. The CDR3 DNA reads as TGTGCCAGCAGCTTGGCTAGCGGCTCCTACAATGAGCAGTTCTTC. The entire variable domain, with the rest obtained from reference TRBV5-5 and TRBJ2-1, is as follows: DAGVTQSPTHLIKTRGQQVTLRCSPISGHKSVSWYQQVLGQGPQFIFQYYEKEERGRGNFPDRFSARQFPNYSSELNVNALLLGDSALYLCASSLASGSYNEQFFGPGTRLTVL.

The chain carries TRBV7-6 and TRBJ2-2, with D perhaps assigned TRBD1 or TRBD2 (5 bases each). The CDR3 has 16 amino acids. The germline V and J ends were trimmed by 3 bases and 2 bases, with 13 bases remaining between them. Germline CDR1 reads SGHVS; CDR2 reads FNYEAQ. The CDR3 is CASSLTGTANTGELFF. The CDR3 DNA reads as TGTGCCAGCAGCTTGACCGGGACGGCCAACACCGGGGAGCTGTTTTTT.

In nucleotides, the CDR3 is TGTGCCAGCAGTGCTCAGCCGGTGGTCACAGATACGCAGTATTTT. Protein sequence: CASSAQPVVTDTQYF. V and J are TRBV6-4 and TRBJ2-3; no clear D gene. The CDR3 totals 15 residues. The germline CDR1 and CDR2 sequences are MRHNA and SNTAGT. The V and J ends lost 4 bases and 2 bases respectively, with 13 bases between them.

This chain links TRBV19 with TRBJ1-6, with D maybe TRBD1 (6 bases). Germline CDR1 and CDR2: LNHDA and SQIVND (reference sequence). V was trimmed by 7 bases and J by 4 bases, leaving 11 bases between them. CDR3 size: 14 residues. Here the CDR3 DNA reads TGTGCCAGTACCCAGGGGTGGTATAATTCACCCCTCCACTTT. This translates into CASTQGWYNSPLHF.

The chain couples TRBV6-5 to TRBJ2-7; D might be TRBD1 (6 bases). This CDR3 comprises 12 residues. CDR1 is MNHEY, CDR2 SVGAGI, per germline. CDR3 coding DNA: TGTGCAGGTTTGGGACACCACTACGAGCAGTACGTC. This codes for CAGLGHHYEQYV.

The CDR3 sequence: CATSGRWKETQYF. CDR3 DNA sequence: TGTGCCACCAGCGGACGGTGGAAAGAGACCCAGTACTTC. The rearrangement links TRBV24-1 to TRBJ2-5, with unresolved D. Trimming cost V 7 bases and J 3 bases, with 11 bases left between them. This CDR3 is 13 amino acids long. Germline CDR1 reads KGHDR; CDR2 reads SFDVKD.

The chain combines TRBV2 with TRBJ2-2; 9 bases agree with TRBD2. After removal of 6 bases from V and 1 base from J, the junction contained 6 bases not matched to a gene. The CDR3 has 16 residues. CDR1 is SNHLY and CDR2 is FYNNEI in the germline V gene. The CDR3, as DNA: TGTGCCAGCAGGCCCGGACTAGCGCTGAACACCGGGGAGCTGTTTTTT. The encoded protein is CASRPGLALNTGELFF.

This rearrangement joins TRBV27 to TRBJ2-1; 8 nucleotides match TRBD2. This CDR3 region has 14 residues. The germline V gene has CDR1 MNHEY and CDR2 SMNVEV (reference sequence). V lost 6 bases and J lost 1; bases outside the gene matches: 2. The CDR3 is CASRVAGSYNEQFF. CDR3 DNA: TGTGCCAGCAGGGTAGCGGGGTCCTACAATGAGCAGTTCTTC.

The chain carries TRBV19 and TRBJ1-1; a weak D match, TRBD1 (5 bases). The CDR3 is 14 residues long. Per germline, CDR1 LNHDA and CDR2 SQIVND (reference sequence). The germline V and J ends were trimmed by 4 bases and 4 bases, with 13 bases remaining between them. In nucleotides, the CDR3 is TGTGCCAGTAGTAAGTGGGACGTTAGCACTGAAGCTTTCTTT. It yields the protein CASSKWDVSTEAFF. The whole variable domain, filled in from reference TRBV19 and TRBJ1-1, reads DGGITQSPKYLFRKEGQNVTLSCEQNLNHDAMYWYRQDPGQGLRLIYYSQIVNDFQKGDIAEGYSVSREKKESFPLTVTSAQKNPTAFYLCASSKWDVSTEAFFGQGTRLTVV.

CDR3 DNA: TGCGCCAGCAGCCAAGATGGGGGGGCCGGTCAGCCCCAGCATTTT. This sequence encodes CASSQDGGAGQPQHF. This chain links TRBV4-1 with TRBJ1-5; D is possibly TRBD1 (6 bases). Trimming took off 0 bases at V and 6 bases at J, with 12 bases between the two ends. CDR3 length: 15 amino acids. The V gene's germline CDR1 is MGHRA and CDR2 YSYEKL.

This chain joins TRBV7-2 and TRBJ2-7, with 9 bases identical to TRBD2. The V gene end was trimmed by 3 bases and the J gene end by 4 bases; junction bases not matched to a gene: 7. This CDR3 region has 15 residues. Germline V lookup: CDR1 SGHTA, CDR2 FQGNSA. The CDR3 reads CASSLGTSRVYEQYV. DNA of the CDR3: TGTGCCAGCAGCTTGGGGACTAGCAGGGTATACGAGCAGTACGTC.

The chain joins TRBV18 to TRBJ1-2; D remains ambiguous. The CDR3 has 18 residues. Trimming left V 0 bases short and J 5 bases short, with 22 bases between. CDR1 and CDR2 (germline): KGHSH, LQKENI. CDR3 nucleotides: TGTGCCAGCTCACCACCTAATATCGGGTCCGGGGTTCTTTATGGCTACACCTTC. Protein sequence: CASSPPNIGSGVLYGYTF.

The CDR3 DNA reads as TGTGCCAGTCACCCCGCGGGAGCGAACAATGAGCAGTTCTTC. It codes for CASHPAGANNEQFF. This rearrangement joins TRBV19 to TRBJ2-1, with 7 bases that match TRBD2. CDR3 length: 14 amino acids. V lost 8 bases and J lost 5; bases outside the gene matches: 9. The germline gives CDR1 LNHDA, CDR2 SQIVND (reference sequence).

The gene calls are TRBV6-4 and TRBJ2-3; D is undetermined. The V end was cut by 3 bases, the J end by 2 bases, with 12 bases between. Germline V gives CDR1 MRHNA, CDR2 SNTAGT. The CDR3 contains 15 residues. CDR3 in DNA: TGTGCCAGCAGTGATTCCCCAACCAACACAGATACGCAGTATTTT. Translating gives CASSDSPTNTDTQYF.

V is TRBV5-1 and J is TRBJ1-5, with 8 bases that match TRBD1. V was pared by 4 bases and J by 3 bases, with 9 bases of the junction left unmatched. This CDR3 is 16 amino acids long. Looked up from germline, CDR1 is SGHRS and CDR2 is YFSETQ. The DNA of the CDR3 is TGCGCCAGCAGCGAAGACAGGGGCCAAACCAATCAGCCCCAGCATTTT. Translating it yields CASSEDRGQTNQPQHF.

The chain links TRBV28 to TRBJ2-3, with TRBD2 matching 10 bases. CDR1 and CDR2 (germline): MDHEN, SYDVKM. The CDR3 contains 17 residues. Germline trimming cut 4 bases from V and 4 bases from J; bases unmatched to any gene: 11. CDR3 nucleotides: TGTGCCAGCAGTTCCCCCAGCAGCGGGGGGGCGGCAGATACGCAGTATTTT. Encoded protein: CASSSPSSGGAADTQYF. Full variable domain (remainder filled in from reference TRBV28 and TRBJ2-3): DVKVTQSSRYLVKRTGEKVFLECVQDMDHENMFWYRQDPGLGLRLIYFSYDVKMKEKGDIPEGYSVSREKKERFSLILESASTNQTSMYLCASSSPSSGGAADTQYFGPGTRLTVL.

The gene calls are TRBV30 and TRBJ1-1; D gene unclear. The germline V gene encodes CDR1 GTSNPN and CDR2 SVGIG (reference sequence). Trimming shortened V by 1 base and J by 6 bases, and 6 bases separated the two germline ends. This CDR3 comprises 11 residues. CDR3 sequence (DNA): TGTGCCTGGAGTGAACACGCTGAAGCTTTCTTT. Its translation is CAWSEHAEAFF.

The chain uses TRBV28 and TRBJ1-1; TRBD1 matches at 7 bases. The germline CDR1 and CDR2 sequences are MDHEN and SYDVKM. J lost 0 bases, V lost 7 bases, and 5 bases had no gene match. The CDR3 loop spans 14 amino acids. The CDR3 here is CASTAGQLNTEAFF. CDR3 nucleotide sequence: TGTGCCAGCACCGCGGGACAGCTGAACACTGAAGCTTTCTTT.

The chain uses TRBV4-1 and TRBJ2-7, with 7 bases lining up with TRBD1. Germline trimming cut 2 bases from V and 3 bases from J; bases unmatched to any gene: 4. The CDR3 totals 14 residues. Germline-derived CDR1 and CDR2 are MGHRA and YSYEKL. Here the CDR3 reads CASSQSRGNYEQYV. CDR3 in DNA: TGCGCCAGCAGCCAATCCAGGGGGAACTACGAGCAGTACGTC.

In DNA form, the CDR3 reads TGTGCCGGGACGGACGGAACCGGGGAGCTGTTTTTT. Translation gives CAGTDGTGELFF. The V call is TRBV10-3, the J call TRBJ2-2; D tentatively fits TRBD1 or TRBD2 (5 bases each). Trimming shortened V by 11 bases and J by 5 bases, and 12 bases separated the two germline ends. Per the germline V gene, CDR1 is ENHRY and CDR2 is SYGVKD. This CDR3 has 12 residues.

V and J are TRBV5-6 and TRBJ2-3; 9 bases align to TRBD2. Trimming at V came to 3 bases and at J to 8 bases, leaving 13 bases not matched to a gene. There are 16 residues in the CDR3. Germline V gene data show CDR1 as SGHDT and CDR2 as YYEEEE. Written as DNA, the CDR3 is TGTGCCAGCAGCTCGGGGAGCGGGAGGTCCCACGGTACGCAGTATTTT. Its translation: CASSSGSGRSHGTQYF.

The chain recombines TRBV5-4 with TRBJ2-5; D unclear. The length of the CDR3 is 14 residues. Trimming cost V 3 bases and J 1 base, with 10 bases left between them. Germline CDR1 is SGHNT and CDR2 is YYREEE (reference sequence). The CDR3 bases are TGTGCCAGCAGCTCCGTGTCGGGCCAAGAGACCCAGTACTTC. It specifies CASSSVSGQETQYF.

V and J are TRBV3-1 (or the pseudogene TRBV3-2) and TRBJ1-6; no definite D call. Per the germline V gene, CDR1 is LGHDT and CDR2 is YNNKEL (reference sequence). The germline V and J ends were trimmed by 0 bases and 9 bases, with 9 bases remaining between them. The CDR3 runs 14 residues. This chain's CDR3 is CASSQDFAGSPLHF. The CDR3 DNA is TGTGCCAGCAGCCAAGATTTTGCTGGTTCACCCCTCCACTTT.